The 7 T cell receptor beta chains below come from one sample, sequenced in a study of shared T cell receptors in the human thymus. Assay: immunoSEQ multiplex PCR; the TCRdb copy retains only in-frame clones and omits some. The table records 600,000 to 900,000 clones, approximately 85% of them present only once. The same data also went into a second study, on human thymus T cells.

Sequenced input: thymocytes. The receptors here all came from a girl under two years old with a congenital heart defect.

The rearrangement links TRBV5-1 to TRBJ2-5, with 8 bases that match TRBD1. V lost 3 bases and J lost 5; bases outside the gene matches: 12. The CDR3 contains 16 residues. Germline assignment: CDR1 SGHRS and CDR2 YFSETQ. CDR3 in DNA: TGCGCCAGCAGCTCACTTATGGGACAGGTCGAGGAGACCCAGTACTTC. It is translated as CASSSLMGQVEETQYF.

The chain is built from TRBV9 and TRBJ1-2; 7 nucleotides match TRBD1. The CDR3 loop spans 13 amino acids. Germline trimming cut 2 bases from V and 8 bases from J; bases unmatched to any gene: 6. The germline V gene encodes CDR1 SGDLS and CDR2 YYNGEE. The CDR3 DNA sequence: TGTGCCAGCAGCGTCACAACAGGGGTAGGCTACACCTTC. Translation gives CASSVTTGVGYTF.

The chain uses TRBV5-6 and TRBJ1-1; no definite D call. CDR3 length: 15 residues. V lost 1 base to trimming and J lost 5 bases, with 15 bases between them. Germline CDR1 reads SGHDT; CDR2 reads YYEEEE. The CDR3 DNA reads TGTGCCAGCAGCTTGTTGCGGAGGGAGGGAACTGAAGCTTTCTTT. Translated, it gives CASSLLRREGTEAFF.

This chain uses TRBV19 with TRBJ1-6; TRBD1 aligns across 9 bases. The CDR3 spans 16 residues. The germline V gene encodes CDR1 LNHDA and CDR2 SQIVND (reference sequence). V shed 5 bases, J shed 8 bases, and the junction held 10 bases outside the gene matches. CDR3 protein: CASSPGTGSRDSPLHF. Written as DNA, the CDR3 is TGTGCCAGTAGTCCTGGGACAGGGAGTAGAGATTCACCCCTCCACTTT.

CDR3 in amino acids: CASTLGDSRYEQYF. In nucleotides, the CDR3 is TGTGCCAGCACCCTAGGGGACAGCCGCTACGAGCAGTACTTC. This chain uses TRBV28 with TRBJ2-7; 7 nucleotides line up with TRBD1. The germline gives CDR1 MDHEN, CDR2 SYDVKM. J gave up 3 bases and V 7 bases, and 9 bases lay outside the gene matches. This CDR3 spans 14 amino acids.

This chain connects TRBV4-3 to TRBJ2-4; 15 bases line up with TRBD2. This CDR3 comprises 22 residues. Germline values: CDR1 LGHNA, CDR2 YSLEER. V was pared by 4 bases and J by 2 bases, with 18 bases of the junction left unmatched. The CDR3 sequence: CASSRHRTGTSGGRLPKNIQYF. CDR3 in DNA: TGCGCCAGCAGCCGACATCGTACCGGGACTAGCGGGGGGAGACTCCCCAAAAACATTCAGTACTTC.

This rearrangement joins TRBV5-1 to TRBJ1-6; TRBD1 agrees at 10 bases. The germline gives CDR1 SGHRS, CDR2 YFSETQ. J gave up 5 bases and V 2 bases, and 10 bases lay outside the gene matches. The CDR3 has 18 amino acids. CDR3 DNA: TGCGCCAGCAGCTTATACTATGCCGGGACAGGGGATAATTCACCCCTCCACTTT. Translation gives CASSLYYAGTGDNSPLHF.